This TCR beta chain is drawn from a study of Ad26.COV2.S vaccination and SARS-CoV-2 variants. Looking at the study overall: Donor participated within the Ad26.COV2.S arm of the COV1001 trial. Study-level results: Individuals receiving vaccine had higher spike-specific TCR breadth than placebo recipients did. Substantial response breadth was reportedly seen for spike-specific CD8+ and CD4+ T cells after vaccination.

The treatment was: some 19 received Ad26.COV2.S at low or high dose, single or two shots; 5 received placebo; per-sample allocation not given. Sampling was performed 63 days after the first vaccine or placebo injection. In Boston, an adult donor aged 18-55 years took part. Sequencing was performed with immunoSEQ multiplex PCR; in TCRdb, only in-frame clones are kept and a portion is missing. The table lists more than 250,000 clones, 87% of them singletons. J gave up 7 bases and V 1 base, and 7 bases lay outside the gene matches. The CDR3 consists of 15 residues. Germline CDR1 and CDR2: LGHNA and YNFKEQ. Notes on this clone: Its antigen is unidentified.

The chain recombines TRBV4-2 with TRBJ2-3, with 8 nucleotides matching TRBD1. Sample: peripheral blood, taken in a trial of Ad26.COV2.S vaccine versus placebo. The clonotype comes from a person aged 18 to 59 who received the Ad26.COV2.S COVID-19 vaccine or a placebo. The CDR3 spells CASSQGGQGVHTQYF. The DNA for the CDR3 is TGTGCCAGCAGCCAAGGAGGACAGGGTGTCCATACGCAGTATTTT.